The clone carrying this T cell receptor (beta chain) was detected once. Germline CDR1 and CDR2: GTSNPN and SVGIG (reference sequence). V lost 1 base and J lost 7, with 19 bases in between. The CDR3 is made up of 15 amino acids. This entry comes from a study of shared clonotypes between healthy human individuals. TCRdb keeps only in-frame clones here, not all; method: immunoSEQ multiplex PCR. The table lists about 1.5 million clones, nearly 99% of them singletons. The chain uses TRBV30 and TRBJ1-2; no clear D gene. Sequencing input: naive CD4+ T cells sorted from blood. Specified subset: CD45RA+ positively selected. This receptor was taken from a young man in good health. The CDR3 bases are TGTGCCTGGAGTGATCTCAGGAGGCAGTTAAGTGGCTACACCTTC. Protein: CAWSDLRRQLSGYTF.